This passage covers 10 T cell receptor beta chains from one sample sequenced in a study of blood T cell repertoires in COVID-19. This table comes from immunoSEQ multiplex PCR, and its TCRdb copy is limited to in-frame clones, with some not included. The data contain 140,000 to 150,000 clones, 70% to 90% of them singletons. Material: peripheral blood. Source of these receptors: a woman between 55 and 75 years old with COVID-19, enrolled during active disease.

V gene TRBV29-1 combines with J gene TRBJ2-7; no firm D call. CDR1 and CDR2 from the germline V gene are SQVTM and ANQGSEA. Trimming shortened V by 5 bases and J by 3 bases, and 14 bases separated the two germline ends. The CDR3 runs 13 residues. CDR3 coding DNA: TGCAGCGTTCGATGGGCTGTCGGCTACGAGCAGTACTTC. Translating gives CSVRWAVGYEQYF.

The chain employs TRBV5-1 and TRBJ1-5; a weak D match, TRBD1 (5 bases). The CDR3 is 14 amino acids. Germline V CDR1 and CDR2: SGHRS, YFSETQ. V was trimmed by 0 bases and J by 4 bases, leaving 8 bases between them. Here the CDR3 reads CASSLGQPNQPQHF. The DNA for the CDR3 is TGCGCCAGCAGCTTGGGACAGCCGAATCAGCCCCAGCATTTT.

The chain recombines TRBV6-2 or TRBV6-3 with TRBJ1-5; 9 positions match TRBD1. The ends lost 1 base at V and 3 bases at J; junction bases unmatched: 4. The CDR3 is 16 residues long. Germline loops: CDR1 MNHEY, CDR2 SVGEGT. CDR3 protein: CASSYFGTGINQPQHF. In DNA form, the CDR3 reads TGTGCCAGCAGTTACTTTGGGACAGGGATCAATCAGCCCCAGCATTTT.

The genes are TRBV6-2 or TRBV6-3 and TRBJ1-3; 7 bases match TRBD1. Germline V lookup: CDR1 MNHEY, CDR2 SVGEGT. CDR3 size: 15 residues. The junction had 5 bases not matched to a gene; V was cut back by 6 bases and J by 0 bases. This chain's CDR3 is CASSRGQYSGNTIYF. The DNA for the CDR3 is TGTGCCAGCAGCCGGGGACAGTACTCTGGAAACACCATATATTTT.

The chain is built from TRBV27 and TRBJ1-2; D possibly corresponds to TRBD1 (6 bases). Germline CDR1 MNHEY, CDR2 SMNVEV (reference sequence). The CDR3 runs to 13 residues. Trimming removed 6 bases from V and 3 bases from J, with 11 bases in between. CDR3 in amino acids: CASRRTDDYGYTF. Written as DNA, the CDR3 is TGTGCCAGCAGAAGGACAGACGACTATGGCTACACCTTC.

This chain joins TRBV7-2 and TRBJ2-2; 8 nucleotides align to TRBD2. Germline CDR1 and CDR2: SGHTA and FQGNSA. Losses at the gene ends were 5 bases for V and 0 bases for J; bases not matched to a gene: 8. The CDR3 consists of 17 residues. The CDR3 sequence is CASSLLGGVANTGELFF. The CDR3 DNA reads as TGTGCCAGCAGCCTCCTCGGGGGGGTCGCGAACACCGGGGAGCTGTTTTTT.

The chain is built from TRBV18 and TRBJ1-2; a weak D match, TRBD1 (5 bases). Deletions cut 3 bases from V and 4 bases from J, with 9 bases between. Germline V gives CDR1 KGHSH, CDR2 LQKENI. This CDR3 spans 13 amino acids. This chain's CDR3 is CASSPRDRYGYTF. In DNA form, the CDR3 reads TGTGCCAGCTCACCGCGGGACCGCTATGGCTACACCTTC. Drawing the rest from reference TRBV18 and TRBJ1-2, the complete variable domain is NAGVMQNPRHLVRRRGQEARLRCSPMKGHSHVYWYRQLPEEGLKFMVYLQKENIIDESGMPKERFSAEFPKEGPSILRIQQVVRGDSAAYFCASSPRDRYGYTFGSGTRLTVV.

This chain connects TRBV3-1 (or the pseudogene TRBV3-2) to TRBJ1-6; 8 bases align to TRBD1. Germline lookup yields CDR1 LGHDT and CDR2 YNNKEL (reference sequence). The length of the CDR3 is 17 residues. After removal of 4 bases from V and 0 bases from J, the junction contained 5 bases not matched to a gene. DNA of the CDR3: TGTGCCAGCAGCCGGACAGGGATCCCCTCCTATAATTCACCCCTCCACTTT. Its translation is CASSRTGIPSYNSPLHF.

This clone occurred many times. The sample contains more than one DNA sequence encoding this CDR3. V gene TRBV7-3 combines with J gene TRBJ2-1; D is perhaps TRBD2 (6 bases). The CDR3 is made up of 15 amino acids. In germline, CDR1 is SGHTA, CDR2 FQGTGA. The V gene lost 2 bases and the J gene lost 0 bases, with 8 bases spanning the gap. In DNA, the CDR3 is TGTGCCAGCAGCTTAGGCGGGGCCTCCTACAATGAGCAGTTCTTC. It codes for CASSLGGASYNEQFF. The whole variable domain, remainder taken from reference TRBV7-3 and TRBJ2-1, is GAGVSQTPSNKVTEKGKYVELRCDPISGHTALYWYRQSLGQGPEFLIYFQGTGAADDSGLPNDRFFAVRPEGSVSTLKIQRTERGDSAVYLCASSLGGASYNEQFFGPGTRLTVL.

This chain uses TRBV24-1 with TRBJ2-6, with D perhaps TRBD1 (6 bases). The V end was cut by 9 bases, the J end by 0 bases, with 14 bases between. The germline CDR1 and CDR2 sequences are KGHDR and SFDVKD. CDR3 length: 16 residues. CDR3 coding DNA: TGTGCCACCGAGGGGGAAAGGGACTCTGGGGCCAACGTCCTGACTTTC. It is translated as CATEGERDSGANVLTF.